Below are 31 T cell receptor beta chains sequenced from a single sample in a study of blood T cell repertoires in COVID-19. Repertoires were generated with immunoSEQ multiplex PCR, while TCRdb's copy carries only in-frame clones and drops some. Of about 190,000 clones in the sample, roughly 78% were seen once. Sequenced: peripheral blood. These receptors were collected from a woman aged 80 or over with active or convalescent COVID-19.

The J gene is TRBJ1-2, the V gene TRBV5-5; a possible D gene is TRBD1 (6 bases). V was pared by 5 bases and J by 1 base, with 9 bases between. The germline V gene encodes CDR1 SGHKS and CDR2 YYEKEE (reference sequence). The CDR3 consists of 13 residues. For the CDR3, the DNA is TGTGCCAGCAGTTCACAGGGTAACTATGGCTACACCTTC. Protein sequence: CASSSQGNYGYTF.

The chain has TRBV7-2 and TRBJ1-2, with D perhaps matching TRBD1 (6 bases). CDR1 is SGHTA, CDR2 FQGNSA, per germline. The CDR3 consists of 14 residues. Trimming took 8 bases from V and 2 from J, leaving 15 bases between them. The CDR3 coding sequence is TGTGCCAGCCGGGGGGGCAGAGGGAACTATGGCTACACCTTC. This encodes CASRGGRGNYGYTF.

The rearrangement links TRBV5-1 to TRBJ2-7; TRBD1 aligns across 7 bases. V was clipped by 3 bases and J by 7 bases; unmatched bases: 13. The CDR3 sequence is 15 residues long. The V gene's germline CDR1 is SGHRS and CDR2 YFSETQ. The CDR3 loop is CASSSQGTGVGEQYF. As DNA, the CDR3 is TGCGCCAGCAGCTCACAAGGCACAGGGGTGGGGGAGCAGTACTTC. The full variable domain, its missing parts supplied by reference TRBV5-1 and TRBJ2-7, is KAGVTQTPRYLIKTRGQQVTLSCSPISGHRSVSWYQQTPGQGLQFLFEYFSETQRNKGNFPGRFSGRQFSNSRSEMNVSTLELGDSALYLCASSSQGTGVGEQYFGPGTRLTVT.

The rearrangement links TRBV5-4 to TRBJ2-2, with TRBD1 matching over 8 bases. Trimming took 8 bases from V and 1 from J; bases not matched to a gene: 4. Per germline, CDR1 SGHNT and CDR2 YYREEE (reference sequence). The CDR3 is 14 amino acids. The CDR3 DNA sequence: TGTGCCAGTGAAGGACAGGGGAACACCGGGGAGCTGTTTTTT. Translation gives CASEGQGNTGELFF.

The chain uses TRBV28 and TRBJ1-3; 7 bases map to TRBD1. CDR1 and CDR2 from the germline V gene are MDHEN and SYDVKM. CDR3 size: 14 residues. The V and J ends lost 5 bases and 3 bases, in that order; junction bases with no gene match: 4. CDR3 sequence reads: CASSRHRGGNTIYF. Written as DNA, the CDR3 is TGTGCCAGCAGTCGTCACAGGGGTGGAAACACCATATATTTT.

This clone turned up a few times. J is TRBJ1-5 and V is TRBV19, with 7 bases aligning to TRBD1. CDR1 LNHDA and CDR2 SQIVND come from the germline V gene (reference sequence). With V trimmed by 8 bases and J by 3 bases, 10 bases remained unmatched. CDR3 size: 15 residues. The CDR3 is CASSQLQGYNQPQHF. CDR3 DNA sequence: TGTGCCAGTTCCCAACTACAGGGGTACAATCAGCCCCAGCATTTT.

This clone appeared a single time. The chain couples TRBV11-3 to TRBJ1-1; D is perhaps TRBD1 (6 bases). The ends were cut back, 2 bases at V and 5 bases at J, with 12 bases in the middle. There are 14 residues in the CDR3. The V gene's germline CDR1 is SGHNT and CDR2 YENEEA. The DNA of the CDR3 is TGTGCCAGCAGCTTAAGGGGGTCAGCGACTGAAGCTTTCTTT. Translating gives CASSLRGSATEAFF.

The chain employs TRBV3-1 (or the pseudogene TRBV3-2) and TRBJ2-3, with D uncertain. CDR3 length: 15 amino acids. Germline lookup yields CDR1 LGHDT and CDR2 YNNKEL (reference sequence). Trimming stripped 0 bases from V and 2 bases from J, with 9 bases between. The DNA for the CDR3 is TGTGCCAGCAGCCAAGAGATCCGGTCCACAGATACGCAGTATTTT. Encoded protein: CASSQEIRSTDTQYF.

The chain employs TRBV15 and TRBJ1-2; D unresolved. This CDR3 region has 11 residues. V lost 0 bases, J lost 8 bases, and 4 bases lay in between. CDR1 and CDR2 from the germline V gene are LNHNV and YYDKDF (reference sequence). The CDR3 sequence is CATSRDEGYTF. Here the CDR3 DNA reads TGTGCCACCAGCAGAGACGAGGGCTACACCTTC.

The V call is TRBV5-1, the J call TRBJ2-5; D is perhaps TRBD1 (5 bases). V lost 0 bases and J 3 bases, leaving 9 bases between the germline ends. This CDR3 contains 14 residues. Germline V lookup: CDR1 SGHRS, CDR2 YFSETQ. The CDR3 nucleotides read TGCGCCAGCAGCTTGGAAGGCAGGGAAGAGACCCAGTACTTC. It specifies CASSLEGREETQYF.

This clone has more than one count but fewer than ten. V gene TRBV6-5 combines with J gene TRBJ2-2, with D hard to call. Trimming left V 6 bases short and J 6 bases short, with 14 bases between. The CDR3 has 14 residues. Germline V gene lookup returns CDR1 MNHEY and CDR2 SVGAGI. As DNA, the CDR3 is TGTGCCAGCAGGAGCCCCGTATCTGCCGGGGAGCTGTTTTTT. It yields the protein CASRSPVSAGELFF.

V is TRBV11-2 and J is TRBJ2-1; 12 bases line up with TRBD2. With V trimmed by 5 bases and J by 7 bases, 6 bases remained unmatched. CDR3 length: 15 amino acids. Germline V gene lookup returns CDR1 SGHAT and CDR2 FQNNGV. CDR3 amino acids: CASSPSGGAWNEQFF. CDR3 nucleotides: TGTGCCAGCAGCCCTAGCGGGGGGGCTTGGAATGAGCAGTTCTTC.

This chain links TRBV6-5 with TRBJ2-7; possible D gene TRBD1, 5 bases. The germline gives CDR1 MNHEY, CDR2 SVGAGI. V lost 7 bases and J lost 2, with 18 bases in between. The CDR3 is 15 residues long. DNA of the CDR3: TGTGCCAGCACCCGACGACAGCAGTCTACCTACGAGCAGTACTTC. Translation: CASTRRQQSTYEQYF.

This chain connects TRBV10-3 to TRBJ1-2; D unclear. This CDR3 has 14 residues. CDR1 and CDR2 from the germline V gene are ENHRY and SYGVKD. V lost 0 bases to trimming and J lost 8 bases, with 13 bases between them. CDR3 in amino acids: CAISESIASRGYTF. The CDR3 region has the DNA TGTGCCATCAGTGAGTCGATAGCTAGTAGGGGCTACACCTTC.

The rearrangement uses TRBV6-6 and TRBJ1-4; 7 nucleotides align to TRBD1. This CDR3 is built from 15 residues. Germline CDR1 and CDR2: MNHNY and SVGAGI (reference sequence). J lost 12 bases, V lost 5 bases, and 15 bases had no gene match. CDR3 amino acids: CASSPLLGGQGELFF. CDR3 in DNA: TGTGCCAGCAGTCCCCTACTCGGAGGGCAGGGGGAACTGTTTTTT.

The CDR3 nucleotides read TGTGCCAGCCGCCGGGGGAGGGAACCCCTCCACTTT. Translated, it gives CASRRGREPLHF. The chain uses TRBV3-1 (or the pseudogene TRBV3-2) and TRBJ1-6; D might be TRBD1 (5 bases). CDR3 length: 12 amino acids. V lost 8 bases and J 12 bases, leaving 14 bases between the germline ends. CDR1 is LGHDT and CDR2 is YNNKEL in the germline V gene (reference sequence).

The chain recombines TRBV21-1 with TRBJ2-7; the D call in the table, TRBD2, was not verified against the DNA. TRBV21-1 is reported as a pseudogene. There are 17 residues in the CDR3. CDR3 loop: CASSAETERGGRYEQYF. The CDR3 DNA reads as TGTGCCAGCAGTGCCGAGACAGAGCGGGGGGGCAGGTACGAGCAGTACTTC.

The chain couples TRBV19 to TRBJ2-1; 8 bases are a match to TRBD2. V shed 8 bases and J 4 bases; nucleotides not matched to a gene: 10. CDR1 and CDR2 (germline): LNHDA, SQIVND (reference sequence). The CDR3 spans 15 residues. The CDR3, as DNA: TGTGCCAGTCAACCCGGACTAGCTCAGTACAATGAGCAGTTCTTC. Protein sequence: CASQPGLAQYNEQFF.

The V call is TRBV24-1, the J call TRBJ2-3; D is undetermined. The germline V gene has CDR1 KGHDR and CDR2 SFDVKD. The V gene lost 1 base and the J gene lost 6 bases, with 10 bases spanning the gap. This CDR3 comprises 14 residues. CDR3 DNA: TGTGCCACCAGTGATTTTAACAGTGTGGATACGCAGTATTTT. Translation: CATSDFNSVDTQYF.

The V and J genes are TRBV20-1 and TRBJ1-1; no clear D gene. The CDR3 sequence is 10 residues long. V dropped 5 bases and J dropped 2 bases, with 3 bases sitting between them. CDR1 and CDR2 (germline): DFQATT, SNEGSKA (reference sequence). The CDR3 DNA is TGCAGTGCTTCTAACACTGAAGCTTTCTTT. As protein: CSASNTEAFF.

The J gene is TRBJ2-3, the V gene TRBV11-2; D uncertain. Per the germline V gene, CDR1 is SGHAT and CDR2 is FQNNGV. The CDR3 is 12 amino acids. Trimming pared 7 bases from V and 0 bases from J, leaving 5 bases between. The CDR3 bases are TGTGCCAGCACTTCTAGCACAGATACGCAGTATTTT. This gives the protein CASTSSTDTQYF.

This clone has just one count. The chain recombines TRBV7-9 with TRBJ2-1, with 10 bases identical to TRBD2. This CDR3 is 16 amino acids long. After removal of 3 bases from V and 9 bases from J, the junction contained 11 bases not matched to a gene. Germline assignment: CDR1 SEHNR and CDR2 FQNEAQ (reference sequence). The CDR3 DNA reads TGTGCCAGCAGCTTGGGTACTAGCGGGATCGCGGGTGAGCAGTTCTTC. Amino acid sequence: CASSLGTSGIAGEQFF.

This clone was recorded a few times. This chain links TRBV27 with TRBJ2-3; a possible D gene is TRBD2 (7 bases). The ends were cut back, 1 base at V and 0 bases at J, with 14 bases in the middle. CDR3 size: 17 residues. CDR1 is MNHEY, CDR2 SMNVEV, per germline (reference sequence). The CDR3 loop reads CASSLLGGGLSTDTQYF. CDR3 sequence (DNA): TGTGCCAGCAGTTTATTAGGGGGGGGATTGAGCACAGATACGCAGTATTTT.

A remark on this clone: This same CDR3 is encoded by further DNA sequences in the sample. The CDR3 bases are TGTGCCAGCTCGTCCTCTGGGGCCAACGTCCTGACTTTC. It yields the protein CASSSSGANVLTF. The chain couples TRBV28 to TRBJ2-6; D not certain. The V and J ends lost 8 bases and 0 bases respectively, with 5 bases between them. The CDR3 spans 13 residues. Germline V gene lookup returns CDR1 MDHEN and CDR2 SYDVKM.

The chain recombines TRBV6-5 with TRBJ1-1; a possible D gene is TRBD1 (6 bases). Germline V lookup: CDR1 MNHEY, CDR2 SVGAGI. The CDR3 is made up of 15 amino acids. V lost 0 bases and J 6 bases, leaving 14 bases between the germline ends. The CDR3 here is CASSYSQGTGSEAFF. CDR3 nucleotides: TGTGCCAGCAGTTACTCGCAGGGGACGGGCTCTGAAGCTTTCTTT.

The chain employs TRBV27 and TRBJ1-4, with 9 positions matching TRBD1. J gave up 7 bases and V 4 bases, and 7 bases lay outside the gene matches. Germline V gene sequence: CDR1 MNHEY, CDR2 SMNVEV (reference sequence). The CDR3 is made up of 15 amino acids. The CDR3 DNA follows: TGTGCCAGCAGTTCTGGGGGGACAGGGTCTGAAAAACTGTTTTTT. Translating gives CASSSGGTGSEKLFF.

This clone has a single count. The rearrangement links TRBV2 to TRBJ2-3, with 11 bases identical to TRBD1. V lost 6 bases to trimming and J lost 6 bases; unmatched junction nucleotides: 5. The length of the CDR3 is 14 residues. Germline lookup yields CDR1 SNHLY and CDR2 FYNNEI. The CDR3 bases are TGTGCCAGCAGGCGGACAGGGGGCGTGGATACGCAGTATTTT. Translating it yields CASRRTGGVDTQYF.

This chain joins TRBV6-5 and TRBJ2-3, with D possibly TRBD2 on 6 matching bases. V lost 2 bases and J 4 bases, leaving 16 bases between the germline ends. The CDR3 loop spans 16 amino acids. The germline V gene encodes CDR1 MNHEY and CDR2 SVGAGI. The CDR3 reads CASSYRSGGLADTQYF. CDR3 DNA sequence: TGTGCCAGCAGTTACAGGTCCGGGGGTCTGGCAGATACGCAGTATTTT.

For the CDR3, the DNA is TGTGCCAGCAGCTTTCACAGGGCAGGCGAGCAGTACTTC. Its protein product is CASSFHRAGEQYF. The V and J genes are TRBV7-2 and TRBJ2-7; D possibly corresponds to TRBD1 (6 bases). The CDR3 sequence is 13 residues long. V gave up 3 bases and J gave up 6 bases, with 12 bases separating them. Germline CDR1 is SGHTA and CDR2 is FQGNSA.

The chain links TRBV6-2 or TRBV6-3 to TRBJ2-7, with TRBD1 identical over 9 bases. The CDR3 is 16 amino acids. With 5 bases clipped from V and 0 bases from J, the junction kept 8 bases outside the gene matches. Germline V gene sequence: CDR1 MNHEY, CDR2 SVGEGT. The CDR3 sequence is CASSTPGTGRSYEQYF. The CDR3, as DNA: TGTGCCAGCAGTACACCCGGGACAGGGCGCTCCTACGAGCAGTACTTC.

The CDR3 DNA is TGCAGCGTCAGATCCGGGACAGGGGCTGGGGCCAACGTCCTGACTTTC. This sequence encodes CSVRSGTGAGANVLTF. The J gene is TRBJ2-6, the V gene TRBV29-1, with TRBD1 identical over 10 bases. J lost 2 bases, V lost 6 bases, and 7 bases had no gene match. The CDR3 sequence is 16 residues long. Germline CDR1 SQVTM, CDR2 ANQGSEA.